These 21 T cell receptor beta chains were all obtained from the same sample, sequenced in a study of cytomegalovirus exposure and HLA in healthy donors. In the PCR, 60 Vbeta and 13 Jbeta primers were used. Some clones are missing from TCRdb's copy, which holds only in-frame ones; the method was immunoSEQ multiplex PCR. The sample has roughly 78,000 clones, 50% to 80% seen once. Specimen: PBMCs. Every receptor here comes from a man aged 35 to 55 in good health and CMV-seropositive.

CDR3 nucleotide sequence: TGCGCCAGCAGCTTGAGTAAACCGGGCACTGAAGCTTTCTTT. It translates to CASSLSKPGTEAFF. The chain joins TRBV5-1 to TRBJ1-1; no reliable D call. Trimming took off 1 base at V and 4 bases at J, with 11 bases between the two ends. CDR3 length: 14 residues. The germline CDR1 and CDR2 sequences are SGHRS and YFSETQ.

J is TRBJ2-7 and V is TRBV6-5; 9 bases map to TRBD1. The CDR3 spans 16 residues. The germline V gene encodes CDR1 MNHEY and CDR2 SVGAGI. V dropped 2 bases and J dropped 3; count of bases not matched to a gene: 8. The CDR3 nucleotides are TGTGCCAGCAGTTACAGAGGCCGGGACAGGGACTACGAGCAGTACTTC. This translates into CASSYRGRDRDYEQYF.

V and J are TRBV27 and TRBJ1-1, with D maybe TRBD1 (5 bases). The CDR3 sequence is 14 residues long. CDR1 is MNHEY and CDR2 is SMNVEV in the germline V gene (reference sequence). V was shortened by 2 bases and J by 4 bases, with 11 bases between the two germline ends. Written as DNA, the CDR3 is TGTGCCAGCAGTTTAGGGTTGGGGGGCACTGAAGCTTTCTTT. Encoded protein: CASSLGLGGTEAFF.

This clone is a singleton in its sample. This chain's CDR3 is CASSWGQGNTEAFF. CDR3 coding DNA: TGTGCCAGCAGTTGGGGACAGGGGAACACTGAAGCTTTCTTT. The chain couples TRBV6-5 to TRBJ1-1; TRBD1 matches at 9 bases. The germline CDR1 and CDR2 sequences are MNHEY and SVGAGI. The CDR3 has 14 amino acids. J was trimmed by 1 base and V by 4 bases; bases with no gene match: 1.

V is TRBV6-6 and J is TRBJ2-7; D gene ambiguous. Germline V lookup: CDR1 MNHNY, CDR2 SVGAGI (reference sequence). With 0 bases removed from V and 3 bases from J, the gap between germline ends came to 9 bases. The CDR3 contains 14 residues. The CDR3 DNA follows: TGTGCCAGCAGTTACTCCCACAGCTACTACGAGCAGTACTTC. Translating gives CASSYSHSYYEQYF.

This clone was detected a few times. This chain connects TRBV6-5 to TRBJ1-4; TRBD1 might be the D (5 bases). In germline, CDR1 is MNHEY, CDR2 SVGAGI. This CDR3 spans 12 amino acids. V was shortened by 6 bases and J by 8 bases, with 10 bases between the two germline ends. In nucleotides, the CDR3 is TGTGCCAGCAGCCCCGACAGAGAAAAACTGTTTTTT. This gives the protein CASSPDREKLFF.

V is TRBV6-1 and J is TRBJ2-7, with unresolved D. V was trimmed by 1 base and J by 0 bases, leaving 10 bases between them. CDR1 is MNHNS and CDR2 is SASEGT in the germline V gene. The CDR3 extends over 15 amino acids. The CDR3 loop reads CASSEDSLRSYEQYF. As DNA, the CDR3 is TGTGCCAGCAGTGAAGATTCGCTACGCTCCTACGAGCAGTACTTC.

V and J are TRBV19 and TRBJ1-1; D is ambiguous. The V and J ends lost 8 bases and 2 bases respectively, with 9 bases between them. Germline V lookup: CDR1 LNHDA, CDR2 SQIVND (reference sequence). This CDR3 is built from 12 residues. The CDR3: CASGEVNTEAFF. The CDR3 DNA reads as TGTGCCAGTGGGGAGGTTAACACTGAAGCTTTCTTT.

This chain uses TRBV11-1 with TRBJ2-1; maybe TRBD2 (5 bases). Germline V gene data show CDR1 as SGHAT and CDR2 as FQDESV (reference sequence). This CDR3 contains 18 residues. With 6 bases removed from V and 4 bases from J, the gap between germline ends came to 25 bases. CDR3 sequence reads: CASRRNILASIAYNEQFF. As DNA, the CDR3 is TGTGCCAGCAGGCGTAATATCCTAGCCTCAATCGCTTACAATGAGCAGTTCTTC. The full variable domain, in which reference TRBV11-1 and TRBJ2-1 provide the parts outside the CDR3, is EAEVAQSPRYKITEKSQAVAFWCDPISGHATLYWYRQILGQGPELLVQFQDESVVDDSQLPKDRFSAERLKGVDSTLKIQPAELGDSAMYLCASRRNILASIAYNEQFFGPGTRLTVL.

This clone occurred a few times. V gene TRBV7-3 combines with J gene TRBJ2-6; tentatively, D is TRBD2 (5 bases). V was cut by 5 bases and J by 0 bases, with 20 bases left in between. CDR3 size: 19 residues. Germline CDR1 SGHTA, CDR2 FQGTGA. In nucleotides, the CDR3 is TGTGCCAGCAGCCCATGGACTCCTCGGACCTTCTCTGGGGCCAACGTCCTGACTTTC. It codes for CASSPWTPRTFSGANVLTF.

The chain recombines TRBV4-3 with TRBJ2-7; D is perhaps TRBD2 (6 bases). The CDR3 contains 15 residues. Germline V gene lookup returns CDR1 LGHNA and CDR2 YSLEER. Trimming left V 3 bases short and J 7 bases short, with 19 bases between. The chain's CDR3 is CASSHITAGTAEQYF. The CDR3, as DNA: TGCGCCAGCAGCCATATAACGGCGGGGACGGCTGAGCAGTACTTC.

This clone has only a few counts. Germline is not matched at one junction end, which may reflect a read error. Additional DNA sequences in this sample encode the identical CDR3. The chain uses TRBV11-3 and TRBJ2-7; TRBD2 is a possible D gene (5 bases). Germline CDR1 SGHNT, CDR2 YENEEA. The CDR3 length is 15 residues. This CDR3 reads CAISQREKTAYEQYF. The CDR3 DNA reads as TGTGCCATCAGCCAGAGGGAGAAGACGGCATACGAGCAGTACTTC.

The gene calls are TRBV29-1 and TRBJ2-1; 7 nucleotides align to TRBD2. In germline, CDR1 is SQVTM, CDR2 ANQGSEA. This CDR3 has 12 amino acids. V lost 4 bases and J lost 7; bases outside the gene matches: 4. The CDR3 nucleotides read TGCAGCGTTGCGACTAGCCAGAATGAGCAGTTCTTC. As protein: CSVATSQNEQFF.

The DNA for the CDR3 is TGTGCCAGCAGTTTTGCGCAGGGTGTAGGAAATCAGCCCCAGCATTTT. Translated: CASSFAQGVGNQPQHF. V is TRBV28 and J is TRBJ1-5; D might be TRBD1 (5 bases). This CDR3 spans 16 amino acids. Germline values: CDR1 MDHEN, CDR2 SYDVKM. V gave up 3 bases and J gave up 4 bases, with 16 bases separating them.

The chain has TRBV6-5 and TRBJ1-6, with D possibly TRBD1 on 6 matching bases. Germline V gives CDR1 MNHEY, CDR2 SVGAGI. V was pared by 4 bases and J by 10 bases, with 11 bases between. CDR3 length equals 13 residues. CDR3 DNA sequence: TGTGCCAGCAGTTTTCAGGGGTGGTCACCCCTCCACTTT. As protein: CASSFQGWSPLHF.

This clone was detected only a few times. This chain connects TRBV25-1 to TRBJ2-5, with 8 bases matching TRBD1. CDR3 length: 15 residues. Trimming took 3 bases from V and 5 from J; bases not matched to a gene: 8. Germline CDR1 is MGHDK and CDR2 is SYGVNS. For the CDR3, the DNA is TGTGCCAGCAGTGAGTCAGGGGGCGCCGAGGAGACCCAGTACTTC. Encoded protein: CASSESGGAEETQYF. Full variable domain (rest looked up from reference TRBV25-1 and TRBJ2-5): EADIYQTPRYLVIGTGKKITLECSQTMGHDKMYWYQQDPGMELHLIHYSYGVNSTEKGDLSSESTVSRIRTEHFPLTLESARPSHTSQYLCASSESGGAEETQYFGPGTRLLVL.

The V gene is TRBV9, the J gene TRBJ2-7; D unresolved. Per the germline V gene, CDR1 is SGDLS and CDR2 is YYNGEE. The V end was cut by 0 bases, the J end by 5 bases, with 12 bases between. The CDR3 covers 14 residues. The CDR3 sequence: CASSVELRSDEQYF. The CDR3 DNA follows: TGTGCCAGCAGCGTAGAACTGCGTTCCGACGAGCAGTACTTC.

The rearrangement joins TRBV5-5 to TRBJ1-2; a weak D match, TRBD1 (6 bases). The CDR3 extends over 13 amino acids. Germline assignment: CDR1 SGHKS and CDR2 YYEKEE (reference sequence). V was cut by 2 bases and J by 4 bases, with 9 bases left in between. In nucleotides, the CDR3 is TGTGCCAGCAGCTTAGGACAGACCTATGGCTACACCTTC. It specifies CASSLGQTYGYTF. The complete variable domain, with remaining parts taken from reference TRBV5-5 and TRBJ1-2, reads DAGVTQSPTHLIKTRGQQVTLRCSPISGHKSVSWYQQVLGQGPQFIFQYYEKEERGRGNFPDRFSARQFPNYSSELNVNALLLGDSALYLCASSLGQTYGYTFGSGTRLTVV.

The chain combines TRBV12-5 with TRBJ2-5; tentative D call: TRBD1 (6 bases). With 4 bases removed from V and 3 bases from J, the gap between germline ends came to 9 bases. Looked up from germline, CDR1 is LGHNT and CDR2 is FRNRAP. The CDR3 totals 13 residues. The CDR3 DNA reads TGTGCTAGTGGTTACAAGGGGGAAGAGACCCAGTACTTC. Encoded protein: CASGYKGEETQYF.

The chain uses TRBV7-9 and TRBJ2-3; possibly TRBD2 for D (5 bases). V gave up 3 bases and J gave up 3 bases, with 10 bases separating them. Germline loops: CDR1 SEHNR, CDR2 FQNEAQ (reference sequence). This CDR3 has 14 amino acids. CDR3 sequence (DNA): TGTGCCAGCAGCTTGGGCCCGGGGACAGATACGCAGTATTTT. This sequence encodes CASSLGPGTDTQYF. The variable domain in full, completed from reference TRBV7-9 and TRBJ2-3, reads DTGVSQNPRHKITKRGQNVTFRCDPISEHNRLYWYRQTLGQGPEFLTYFQNEAQLEKSRLLSDRFSAERPKGSFSTLEIQRTEQGDSAMYLCASSLGPGTDTQYFGPGTRLTVL.

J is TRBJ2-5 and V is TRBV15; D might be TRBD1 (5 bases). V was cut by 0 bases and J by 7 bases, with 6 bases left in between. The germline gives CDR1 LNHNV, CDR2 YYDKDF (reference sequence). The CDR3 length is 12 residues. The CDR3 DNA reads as TGTGCCACCAGCAGAGATAGGGGGACCCAGTACTTC. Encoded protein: CATSRDRGTQYF.